This T cell receptor (beta chain) was recovered during a study of OX40 agonist ivuxolimab in advanced cancers. About the study: Prior checkpoint blockade (anti-PD-1, anti-PD-L1 or anti-CTLA-4) was permitted; under 50% had it. Study-level findings and limits: In CD8+ T cells, expanded clones were on average more numerous than in CD4+.

There are 13 residues in the CDR3. CDR1 and CDR2 from the germline V gene are SGHDT and YYEEEE. This clone was counted a single time. Its antigen is still unknown. Relative to the germline gene, one junction end is altered; a read error may explain this. Within the sample, other DNA sequences also encode this same CDR3. Here immunoSEQ multiplex PCR was the method, and the copy in TCRdb shows in-frame clones only, minus some. The sample consists of about 68,000 clones, about 83% of them appearing once. The source is an adult with an advanced solid tumor such as melanoma, head and neck, liver or kidney cancer. The chain is built from TRBV5-6 and TRBJ1-2; 8 bases match TRBD1. Material: CD4+ or CD8+ T cells sorted from blood, obtained in a trial of the OX40 agonist ivuxolimab. This CDR3 reads CASSLRGQNGYTF. Here the CDR3 DNA reads TGCGCCAGCAGCCTCAGGGGGCAAAATGGCTACACCTTC.